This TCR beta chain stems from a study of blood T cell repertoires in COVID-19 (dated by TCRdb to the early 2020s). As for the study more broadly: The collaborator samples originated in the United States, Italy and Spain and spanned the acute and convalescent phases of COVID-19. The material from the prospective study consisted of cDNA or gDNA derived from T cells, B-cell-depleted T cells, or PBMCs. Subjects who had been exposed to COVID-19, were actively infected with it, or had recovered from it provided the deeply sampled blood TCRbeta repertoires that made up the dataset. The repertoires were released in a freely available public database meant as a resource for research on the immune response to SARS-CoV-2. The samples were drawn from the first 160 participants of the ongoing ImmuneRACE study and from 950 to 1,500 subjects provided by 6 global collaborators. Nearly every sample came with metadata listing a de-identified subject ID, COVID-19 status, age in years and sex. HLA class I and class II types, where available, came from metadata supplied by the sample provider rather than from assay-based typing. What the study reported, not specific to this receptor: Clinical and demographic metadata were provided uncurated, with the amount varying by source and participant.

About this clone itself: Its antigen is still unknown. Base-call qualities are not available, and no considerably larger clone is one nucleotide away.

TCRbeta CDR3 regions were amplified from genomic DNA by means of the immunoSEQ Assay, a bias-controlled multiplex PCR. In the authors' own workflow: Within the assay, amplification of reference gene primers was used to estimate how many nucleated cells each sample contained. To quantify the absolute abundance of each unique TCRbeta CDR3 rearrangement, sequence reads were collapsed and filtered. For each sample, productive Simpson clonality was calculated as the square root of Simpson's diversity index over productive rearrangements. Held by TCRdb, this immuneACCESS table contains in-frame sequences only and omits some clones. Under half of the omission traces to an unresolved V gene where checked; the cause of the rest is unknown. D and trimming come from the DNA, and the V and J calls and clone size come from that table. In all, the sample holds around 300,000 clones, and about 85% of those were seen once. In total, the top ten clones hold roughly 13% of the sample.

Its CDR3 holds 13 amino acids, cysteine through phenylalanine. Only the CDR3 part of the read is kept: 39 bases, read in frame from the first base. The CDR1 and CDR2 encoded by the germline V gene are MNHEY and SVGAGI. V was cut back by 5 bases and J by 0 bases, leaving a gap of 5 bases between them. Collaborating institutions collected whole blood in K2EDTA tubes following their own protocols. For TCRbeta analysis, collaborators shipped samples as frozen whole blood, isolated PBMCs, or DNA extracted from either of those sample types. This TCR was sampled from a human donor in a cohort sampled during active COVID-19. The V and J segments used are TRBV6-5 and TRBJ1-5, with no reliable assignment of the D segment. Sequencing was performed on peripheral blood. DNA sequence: TGTGCCAGCAGTAGAGGTAGCAATCAGCCCCAGCATTTT. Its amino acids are CASSRGSNQPQHF.